Below, 30 T cell receptor beta chains from the same sample are listed, as sequenced in a study of cytomegalovirus exposure and HLA in healthy donors. The PCR employed 60 Vbeta primers together with 13 Jbeta primers. Clones were sequenced by immunoSEQ multiplex PCR, and TCRdb holds only the in-frame ones, with some missing. The sample consists of roughly 86,000 clones, roughly 63% of them appearing once. The sample consisted of PBMCs. These receptors came from a woman aged 45-59 years in good health and CMV-seropositive.

Only one count was recorded for this clone. The rearrangement joins TRBV19 to TRBJ1-2; D not resolved. Trimming left V 2 bases short and J 4 bases short, with 11 bases between. Per germline, CDR1 LNHDA and CDR2 SQIVND (reference sequence). The CDR3 runs to 14 residues. This chain's CDR3 is CASSIRTDLYGYTF. CDR3 DNA sequence: TGTGCCAGTAGTATAAGAACAGACCTCTATGGCTACACCTTC.

The chain joins TRBV19 to TRBJ1-2; D unclear. The V gene lost 4 bases and the J gene lost 3 bases, with 6 bases spanning the gap. This CDR3 has 12 residues. Germline CDR1 and CDR2: LNHDA and SQIVND (reference sequence). This CDR3 reads CASSSQDYGYTF. The CDR3 DNA follows: TGTGCCAGTAGTAGTCAGGACTATGGCTACACCTTC. The whole variable domain, filled in from reference TRBV19 and TRBJ1-2, reads DGGITQSPKYLFRKEGQNVTLSCEQNLNHDAMYWYRQDPGQGLRLIYYSQIVNDFQKGDIAEGYSVSREKKESFPLTVTSAQKNPTAFYLCASSSQDYGYTFGSGTRLTVV.

The rearrangement links TRBV9 to TRBJ1-2, with unresolved D. There are 14 residues in the CDR3. The V end was cut by 0 bases, the J end by 5 bases, with 11 bases between. CDR1 is SGDLS and CDR2 is YYNGEE in the germline V gene. CDR3 loop: CASSVDGGPYGYTF. The CDR3 DNA reads as TGTGCCAGCAGCGTAGACGGAGGCCCTTATGGCTACACCTTC.

The chain links TRBV6-6 to TRBJ2-1; 7 nucleotides line up with TRBD1. With 5 bases clipped from V and 6 bases from J, the junction kept 7 bases outside the gene matches. This CDR3 spans 14 amino acids. Germline-derived CDR1 and CDR2 are MNHNY and SVGAGI (reference sequence). This CDR3 is CASSETGLTNEQFF. The CDR3 region has the DNA TGTGCCAGCAGTGAGACAGGGCTCACCAATGAGCAGTTCTTC.

V is TRBV10-2 and J is TRBJ2-3; 8 positions match TRBD2. Germline CDR1 WSHSY, CDR2 SAAADI. The CDR3 loop spans 15 amino acids. Losses at the gene ends were 7 bases for V and 5 bases for J; bases not matched to a gene: 11. CDR3 region: CASKDEGLVGDTQYF. The DNA of the CDR3 is TGCGCCAGCAAAGATGAGGGACTAGTAGGAGATACGCAGTATTTT.

This clone was counted only a few times. V usage is TRBV6-1 and J usage is TRBJ1-1; a weak D match, TRBD1 (6 bases). Trimming removed 1 base at V and 5 bases at J, with 8 bases between. There are 13 residues in the CDR3. Germline V lookup: CDR1 MNHNS, CDR2 SASEGT. The CDR3 sequence: CASSEGGRTEAFF. The DNA for the CDR3 is TGTGCCAGCAGTGAAGGGGGGCGAACTGAAGCTTTCTTT.

The chain uses TRBV7-9 and TRBJ1-4; a possible D gene is TRBD1 (6 bases). The CDR3 totals 14 residues. The V end was cut by 2 bases, the J end by 3 bases, with 7 bases between. CDR1 and CDR2 (germline): SEHNR, FQNEAQ (reference sequence). CDR3 sequence: CASSLQGSNEKLFF. DNA of the CDR3: TGTGCCAGCAGCTTACAGGGGTCTAATGAAAAACTGTTTTTT.

About this clone: One end of the junction does not line up with germline, which may come from a read error. The chain is built from TRBV7-9 and TRBJ2-4; D gene uncertain. Germline V gene data show CDR1 as SEHNR and CDR2 as FQNEAQ (reference sequence). The CDR3 consists of 9 residues. In DNA, the CDR3 is TGTGCCAGCAGCGTCCCGCTAGACTTC. It encodes CASSVPLDF.

This chain joins TRBV7-2 and TRBJ1-4; TRBD1 might be the D (5 bases). From germline, CDR1 is SGHTA and CDR2 FQGNSA. Trimming pared 1 base from V and 5 bases from J, leaving 8 bases between. The CDR3 totals 14 residues. In DNA, the CDR3 is TGTGCCAGCAGCTTAGTACGGGGGAATGAAAAACTGTTTTTT. The encoded protein is CASSLVRGNEKLFF.

V gene TRBV5-1 combines with J gene TRBJ1-5, with TRBD1 as a possible D gene (6 bases). CDR3 length: 14 amino acids. Trimming removed 0 bases at V and 5 bases at J, with 9 bases between. Germline-derived CDR1 and CDR2 are SGHRS and YFSETQ. CDR3 nucleotide sequence: TGCGCCAGCAGCTTGGTCGCAGGGGATCAGCCCCAGCATTTT. This sequence encodes CASSLVAGDQPQHF. Full variable domain (outside the CDR3, taken from reference TRBV5-1 and TRBJ1-5): KAGVTQTPRYLIKTRGQQVTLSCSPISGHRSVSWYQQTPGQGLQFLFEYFSETQRNKGNFPGRFSGRQFSNSRSEMNVSTLELGDSALYLCASSLVAGDQPQHFGDGTRLSIL.

The rearrangement links TRBV6-5 to TRBJ1-2; TRBD1 might be the D (6 bases). Trimming removed 3 bases at V and 5 bases at J, with 13 bases between. Germline V gene lookup returns CDR1 MNHEY and CDR2 SVGAGI. The length of the CDR3 is 14 residues. The CDR3 DNA reads TGTGCCAGCAGTTATTTAGGGGGGGGGTATGGCTACACCTTC. As protein: CASSYLGGGYGYTF.

DNA for the CDR3: TGTGCCAGCAGCTCGGGGCAAGAGACCCAGTACTTC. This translates into CASSSGQETQYF. The chain joins TRBV11-2 to TRBJ2-5; weak D call: TRBD2 (5 bases). V gave up 4 bases and J gave up 2 bases, with 5 bases separating them. The CDR3 has 12 residues. The V gene's germline CDR1 is SGHAT and CDR2 FQNNGV.

This chain connects TRBV4-1 to TRBJ2-7; 7 nucleotides align to TRBD2. CDR1 is MGHRA, CDR2 YSYEKL, per germline. V lost 1 base, J lost 0 bases, and 0 bases stayed unmatched. The CDR3 is 14 residues long. CDR3 protein: CASSQGEGSYEQYF. CDR3 coding DNA: TGCGCCAGCAGCCAAGGGGAGGGCTCCTACGAGCAGTACTTC.

This clone was picked up one time. This CDR3 is CASSLGLAIYEQYF. CDR3 DNA: TGTGCCAGCAGCTTGGGGCTAGCGATCTACGAGCAGTACTTC. This sequence joins TRBV5-4 and TRBJ2-7; D is possibly TRBD2 (6 bases). CDR3 length: 14 amino acids. The V end lost 0 bases, the J end lost 3 bases, and 10 bases lay between the germline ends. Germline V gene lookup returns CDR1 SGHNT and CDR2 YYREEE (reference sequence).

This clone was counted only a few times. The CDR3 is CASSQVSDSSYEQYF. The DNA for the CDR3 is TGCGCCAGCAGCCAAGTCTCGGACAGTTCCTACGAGCAGTACTTC. V usage is TRBV4-3 and J usage is TRBJ2-7; TRBD1 is a possible D gene (6 bases). V dropped 1 base and J dropped 1 base, with 11 bases sitting between them. CDR3 size: 15 residues. The germline gives CDR1 LGHNA, CDR2 YSLEER.

The V gene is TRBV5-3, the J gene TRBJ1-3, with a tentative D call TRBD1 (6 bases). TRBV5-3 carries the ORF label, with uncertain function. CDR3 length: 14 amino acids. Trimming removed 4 bases from V and 1 base from J, with 9 bases in between. The CDR3 loop is CARSIQGSGNTIYF. The CDR3 DNA sequence: TGTGCCAGAAGCATCCAGGGGTCTGGAAACACCATATATTTT.

For this clone: With a far larger clone one base away, a read error is the likely cause. This chain connects TRBV7-2 to TRBJ1-6; no reliable D call. The length of the CDR3 is 19 residues. Trimming removed 5 bases from V and 0 bases from J, with 20 bases in between. Germline loops: CDR1 SGHTA, CDR2 FQGNSA. The CDR3 is CASSHGLNWRSSYNSPLHF. The CDR3 DNA reads as TGTGCCAGCAGCCACGGATTGAATTGGAGGAGCTCCTATAATTCACCCCTCCACTTT.

The gene calls are TRBV5-1 and TRBJ1-2; 11 bases are shared with TRBD1. CDR3 size: 15 residues. Per the germline V gene, CDR1 is SGHRS and CDR2 is YFSETQ. Unmatched junction bases numbered 7, after V lost 3 bases and J lost 6 bases. CDR3 in amino acids: CASSSRTGGADGYTF. The CDR3 region has the DNA TGCGCCAGCAGCTCTAGGACAGGGGGCGCAGATGGCTACACCTTC.

With respect to this clone: This specimen includes other DNA sequences encoding the same CDR3. V usage is TRBV28 and J usage is TRBJ2-5; a possible D gene is TRBD2 (5 bases). The germline V and J ends were trimmed by 8 bases and 0 bases, with 10 bases remaining between them. The CDR3 length is 13 residues. Germline V gene lookup returns CDR1 MDHEN and CDR2 SYDVKM. CDR3 sequence: CASSPDYQETQYF. The CDR3 DNA sequence: TGTGCCAGCTCCCCGGACTACCAAGAGACCCAGTACTTC.

The chain is built from TRBV30 and TRBJ1-1; TRBD1 might be the D (6 bases). Trimming stripped 5 bases from V and 4 bases from J, with 14 bases between. CDR3 length: 13 amino acids. Germline V gives CDR1 GTSNPN, CDR2 SVGIG (reference sequence). The CDR3 coding sequence is TGTGCCTGGTCGTGGACAGTTCCCACTGAAGCTTTCTTT. Protein product: CAWSWTVPTEAFF.

This clone was seen at least ten times. The chain combines TRBV7-6 with TRBJ1-1; no definite D call. Germline CDR1 reads SGHVS; CDR2 reads FNYEAQ. V lost 3 bases to trimming and J lost 2 bases, with 13 bases between them. The CDR3 loop spans 15 amino acids. CDR3 protein: CASSFGSGDNTEAFF. In nucleotides, the CDR3 is TGTGCCAGCAGCTTTGGTTCAGGCGACAACACTGAAGCTTTCTTT. The full variable domain, its missing parts supplied by reference TRBV7-6 and TRBJ1-1, is GAGVSQSPRYKVTKRGQDVALRCDPISGHVSLYWYRQALGQGPEFLTYFNYEAQQDKSGLPNDRFSAERPEGSISTLTIQRTEQRDSAMYRCASSFGSGDNTEAFFGQGTRLTVV.

The J gene is TRBJ1-6, the V gene TRBV19; D unresolved. The CDR3 is made up of 14 amino acids. CDR1 LNHDA and CDR2 SQIVND come from the germline V gene (reference sequence). The ends were cut back, 8 bases at V and 1 base at J, with 9 bases in the middle. CDR3 sequence: CASSYESYNSPLHF. The CDR3 DNA sequence: TGTGCCAGTTCTTACGAGTCCTATAATTCACCCCTCCACTTT.

The V gene is TRBV29-1, the J gene TRBJ1-3; 10 nucleotides agree with TRBD1. V lost 6 bases, J lost 6 bases, and 5 bases stayed unmatched. The CDR3 is 13 amino acids. The germline gives CDR1 SQVTM, CDR2 ANQGSEA. CDR3 nucleotide sequence: TGCAGCGTAAGGACAGGGGGTGAAAACACCATATATTTT. Translating gives CSVRTGGENTIYF.

V usage is TRBV27 and J usage is TRBJ2-7; 7 positions match TRBD1. Germline values: CDR1 MNHEY, CDR2 SMNVEV (reference sequence). There are 15 residues in the CDR3. V lost 3 bases, J lost 0 bases, and 5 bases stayed unmatched. The CDR3 DNA is TGTGCCAGCAGTTTCCTAGGGGGCAACTCCTACGAGCAGTACTTC. Residues: CASSFLGGNSYEQYF.

This clone was detected once. The chain uses TRBV2 and TRBJ1-1; 10 positions agree with TRBD1. CDR1 SNHLY and CDR2 FYNNEI come from the germline V gene. The CDR3 runs 14 residues. Trimming took 2 bases from V and 7 from J; bases not matched to a gene: 4. Here the CDR3 DNA reads TGTGCCAGCAGTGAACTGGGACAGGGGAATGAAGCTTTCTTT. This gives the protein CASSELGQGNEAFF. The entire variable domain, with the rest obtained from reference TRBV2 and TRBJ1-1, is as follows: EPEVTQTPSHQVTQMGQEVILRCVPISNHLYFYWYRQILGQKVEFLVSFYNNEISEKSEIFDDQFSVERPDGSNFTLKIRSTKLEDSAMYFCASSELGQGNEAFFGQGTRLTVV.

This clone has more than one count but fewer than ten. This sequence joins TRBV5-5 and TRBJ1-2; D not resolved. The CDR3 extends over 15 amino acids. Deletions cut 0 bases from V and 1 base from J, with 10 bases between. Germline assignment: CDR1 SGHKS and CDR2 YYEKEE (reference sequence). Here the CDR3 reads CASSLGTTVNYGYTF. The CDR3 DNA sequence: TGTGCCAGCAGCTTGGGGACTACCGTTAACTATGGCTACACCTTC.

This clone was seen ten or more times. For the CDR3, the DNA is TGTGCCACCTTGGGACAGGGGCACACTGAAGCTTTCTTT. Translation gives CATLGQGHTEAFF. J is TRBJ1-1 and V is TRBV7-3; TRBD1 agrees at 10 bases. The V and J ends lost 10 bases and 3 bases, in that order; junction bases with no gene match: 5. This CDR3 spans 13 amino acids. Germline CDR1 is SGHTA and CDR2 is FQGTGA. Complete variable domain (other parts from reference TRBV7-3 and TRBJ1-1): GAGVSQTPSNKVTEKGKYVELRCDPISGHTALYWYRQSLGQGPEFLIYFQGTGAADDSGLPNDRFFAVRPEGSVSTLKIQRTERGDSAVYLCATLGQGHTEAFFGQGTRLTVV.

This clone was counted only a few times. The chain is built from TRBV27 and TRBJ2-3, with TRBD2 matching 9 bases. Germline CDR1 reads MNHEY; CDR2 reads SMNVEV (reference sequence). V trimming: 7 bases; J trimming: 6 bases; junction bases outside the gene matches: 23. This CDR3 is 19 amino acids long. In DNA form, the CDR3 reads TGTGCCAGCATGAAGGATTCTAGGTCGGTGCGGGGGGGCCGGGATACGCAGTATTTT. Translating it yields CASMKDSRSVRGGRDTQYF.

The rearrangement uses TRBV7-6 and TRBJ1-3; the match to TRBD1 covers 9 bases. The CDR3 loop spans 16 amino acids. CDR1 and CDR2 from the germline V gene are SGHVS and FNYEAQ. The V gene end was trimmed by 5 bases and the J gene end by 0 bases; junction bases not matched to a gene: 5. The CDR3 is CASSMGQGGSGNTIYF. Written as DNA, the CDR3 is TGTGCCAGCAGCATGGGACAGGGAGGCTCTGGAAACACCATATATTTT.

The V and J genes are TRBV28 and TRBJ2-7; perhaps TRBD1 as D (5 bases). This CDR3 has 16 residues. The germline gives CDR1 MDHEN, CDR2 SYDVKM. Trimming shortened V by 3 bases and J by 2 bases, and 17 bases separated the two germline ends. The CDR3 region has the DNA TGTGCCAGCAGTTTTAGGTACAGCCAGGGAACCTACGAGCAGTACTTC. Translating it yields CASSFRYSQGTYEQYF.